A single sample is the source of the 29 T cell receptor beta chains below, sequenced in a study of T cell responses to AZD1222 COVID-19 vaccine. Sequencing was performed with immunoSEQ multiplex PCR; in TCRdb, only in-frame clones are kept and a portion is missing. The table records about 140,000 clones, more than 75% of them present only once. Sequenced here: peripheral blood, sampled 28 days after the second AZD1222 dose. The receptors derive from an adult who received the AZD1222 COVID-19 vaccine.

The gene calls are TRBV3-1 (or the pseudogene TRBV3-2) and TRBJ1-5; D is undetermined. Deletions cut 5 bases from V and 7 bases from J, with 12 bases between. Germline loops: CDR1 LGHDT, CDR2 YNNKEL (reference sequence). The CDR3 is 13 amino acids. In DNA, the CDR3 is TGTGCCAGCAGCGAGAGGTTTTGGCAGCCCCAGCATTTT. Translating gives CASSERFWQPQHF.

The chain joins TRBV5-1 to TRBJ1-1; tentatively, D is TRBD1 (5 bases). V shed 4 bases and J shed 7 bases, with 8 bases lying between them. CDR1 is SGHRS and CDR2 is YFSETQ in the germline V gene. The CDR3 runs 11 residues. This chain's CDR3 is CASSVGVEAFF. The CDR3 coding sequence is TGCGCCAGCAGCGTGGGGGTTGAAGCTTTCTTT.

The V gene is TRBV19, the J gene TRBJ2-5; D unresolved. The germline CDR1 and CDR2 sequences are LNHDA and SQIVND (reference sequence). The CDR3 extends over 12 amino acids. Trimming took 8 bases from V and 2 from J, leaving 9 bases between them. CDR3: CASGRIQETQYF. The DNA for the CDR3 is TGTGCCAGTGGACGAATTCAAGAGACCCAGTACTTC.

The chain recombines TRBV12-5 with TRBJ2-1, with D possibly TRBD2 on 6 matching bases. Germline V lookup: CDR1 LGHNT, CDR2 FRNRAP. V was shortened by 0 bases and J by 6 bases, with 27 bases between the two germline ends. This CDR3 has 20 amino acids. The CDR3 coding sequence is TGTGCTAGTGGTTTGGTGAATAGCGGTCTCCGTCAGGTGGGGCCCAATGAGCAGTTCTTC. Amino acids: CASGLVNSGLRQVGPNEQFF.

The chain joins TRBV2 to TRBJ1-1, with D possibly being TRBD1 (5 bases). The ends were cut back, 6 bases at V and 10 bases at J, with 18 bases in the middle. The CDR3 has 13 amino acids. Germline V lookup: CDR1 SNHLY, CDR2 FYNNEI. This CDR3 reads CASRADGAEAAFF. The CDR3 DNA reads as TGTGCCAGCAGGGCGGATGGGGCAGAAGCAGCTTTCTTT.

The chain combines TRBV28 with TRBJ1-2; perhaps TRBD1 as D (5 bases). This CDR3 contains 13 residues. Between the trimmed V and J ends, which lost 10 bases and 0 bases, there was a span of 12 bases. The V gene's germline CDR1 is MDHEN and CDR2 SYDVKM. The CDR3 reads CATTGGANYGYTF. DNA of the CDR3: TGTGCCACTACTGGGGGGGCTAACTATGGCTACACCTTC.

This chain links TRBV5-6 with TRBJ1-2; 7 bases fit TRBD1. The length of the CDR3 is 14 residues. The junction had 9 bases not matched to a gene; V was cut back by 4 bases and J by 6 bases. Germline lookup yields CDR1 SGHDT and CDR2 YYEEEE. The DNA of the CDR3 is TGTGCCAGCAGCCCCTCGACAGGGTGGCATGGCTACACCTTC. Residues: CASSPSTGWHGYTF.

The chain has TRBV6-6 and TRBJ1-5, with TRBD1 matching 7 bases. Looked up from germline, CDR1 is MNHNY and CDR2 is SVGAGI (reference sequence). Germline trimming cut 7 bases from V and 5 bases from J; bases unmatched to any gene: 8. The CDR3 covers 14 residues. In nucleotides, the CDR3 is TGTGCCAGCACGGTACGCCAGGGGGATCAGCCCCAGCATTTT. It encodes CASTVRQGDQPQHF.

The chain couples TRBV9 to TRBJ2-1; D remains ambiguous. Germline loops: CDR1 SGDLS, CDR2 YYNGEE. This CDR3 spans 19 amino acids. V dropped 3 bases and J dropped 5 bases, with 27 bases sitting between them. CDR3 region: CASSGSGVSAVWSNNEQFF. The CDR3 bases are TGTGCCAGCAGCGGGAGTGGGGTGTCAGCCGTCTGGTCCAACAATGAGCAGTTCTTC.

A word on this clone: This may be a read error: a much more frequent sequence differs by one nucleotide. This sequence joins TRBV25-1 and TRBJ2-1; D is undetermined. The CDR3 length is 11 residues. CDR1 and CDR2 (germline): MGHDK, SYGVNS. The ends were cut back, 0 bases at V and 6 bases at J, with 0 bases in the middle. CDR3: CASSEYNEQFF. CDR3 nucleotide sequence: TGTGCCAGCAGTGAATACAATGAGCAGTTCTTC.

The CDR3 region is CAWSLRGRGFTDTQYF. The CDR3 nucleotides read TGTGCCTGGAGTCTAAGGGGCAGGGGTTTCACAGATACGCAGTATTTT. The genes are TRBV30 and TRBJ2-3, with D tentatively TRBD1 (6 bases). Looked up from germline, CDR1 is GTSNPN and CDR2 is SVGIG (reference sequence). With 2 bases removed from V and 2 bases from J, the gap between germline ends came to 17 bases. The CDR3 is 16 amino acids.

This clone was recorded once. CDR3 coding DNA: TGCAGCGTTGAAAGGGACAGGGGTGGCGAGCAGTACTTC. Its protein is CSVERDRGGEQYF. The V and J genes are TRBV29-1 and TRBJ2-7; TRBD1 aligns across 10 bases. The CDR3 contains 13 residues. With 2 bases clipped from V and 6 bases from J, the junction kept 4 bases outside the gene matches. Germline loops: CDR1 SQVTM, CDR2 ANQGSEA.

The chain has TRBV29-1 and TRBJ1-5, with TRBD1 identical over 9 bases. Germline assignment: CDR1 SQVTM and CDR2 ANQGSEA. V gave up 6 bases and J gave up 0 bases; unmatched junction bases: 18. This CDR3 region has 19 residues. This CDR3 reads CSVAGTGMSVGDSNQPQHF. CDR3 coding DNA: TGCAGCGTGGCCGGGACAGGGATGTCGGTTGGGGATAGCAATCAGCCCCAGCATTTT.

This clone was recorded once. The chain uses TRBV28 and TRBJ1-5; 7 nucleotides line up with TRBD1. Germline V CDR1 and CDR2: MDHEN, SYDVKM. The CDR3 is 16 residues long. J was trimmed by 4 bases and V by 7 bases; bases with no gene match: 13. DNA of the CDR3: TGTGCCAGCACCATAATTACGACAGGGCGGAATCAGCCCCAGCATTTT. Translated: CASTIITTGRNQPQHF.

The rearrangement links TRBV5-1 to TRBJ1-1; D call uncertain. The CDR3 length is 14 residues. V gave up 1 base and J gave up 1 base, with 8 bases separating them. Germline lookup yields CDR1 SGHRS and CDR2 YFSETQ. The CDR3 nucleotides read TGCGCCAGCAGCTTGACCAGTGGGAACACTGAAGCTTTCTTT. Its protein product is CASSLTSGNTEAFF.

V gene TRBV13 combines with J gene TRBJ1-6; 10 bases are a match to TRBD1. Germline loops: CDR1 PRHDT, CDR2 FYEKMQ (reference sequence). The length of the CDR3 is 14 residues. V was clipped by 3 bases and J by 9 bases; unmatched bases: 2. The CDR3 region is CASSFGQGGSPLHF. DNA of the CDR3: TGTGCCAGCAGCTTTGGACAGGGGGGTTCACCCCTCCACTTT.

This chain links TRBV28 with TRBJ2-2, with D hard to call. Trimming cost V 3 bases and J 4 bases, with 9 bases left between them. The CDR3 is 14 amino acids. Germline assignment: CDR1 MDHEN and CDR2 SYDVKM. The CDR3 protein is CASSFEEGTGELFF. Written as DNA, the CDR3 is TGTGCCAGCAGTTTTGAGGAAGGCACCGGGGAGCTGTTTTTT.

The chain joins TRBV28 to TRBJ2-1, with D unclear. CDR1 and CDR2 (germline): MDHEN, SYDVKM. V dropped 2 bases and J dropped 4 bases, with 9 bases sitting between them. CDR3 length: 14 amino acids. The CDR3 coding sequence is TGTGCCAGCAGTTTAGGAAGCGAATACAATGAGCAGTTCTTC. Encoded protein: CASSLGSEYNEQFF. Looking up the rest from reference TRBV28 and TRBJ2-1 gives the full variable domain: DVKVTQSSRYLVKRTGEKVFLECVQDMDHENMFWYRQDPGLGLRLIYFSYDVKMKEKGDIPEGYSVSREKKERFSLILESASTNQTSMYLCASSLGSEYNEQFFGPGTRLTVL.

The chain links TRBV3-1 (or the pseudogene TRBV3-2) to TRBJ1-5, with 12 bases identical to TRBD1. V dropped 4 bases and J dropped 6; count of bases not matched to a gene: 10. The CDR3 has 17 amino acids. Germline-derived CDR1 and CDR2 are LGHDT and YNNKEL (reference sequence). In DNA form, the CDR3 reads TGTGCCAGCAGCCCCCAACCGGGACAGGGGGCGTCTCAGCCCCAGCATTTT. Translation: CASSPQPGQGASQPQHF.

This CDR3 reads CASSLRQGSGYTF. CDR3 coding DNA: TGTGCCAGCAGTTTAAGACAGGGTAGCGGCTACACCTTC. The chain uses TRBV28 and TRBJ1-2; 7 positions agree with TRBD1. With V trimmed by 2 bases and J by 8 bases, 5 bases remained unmatched. Looked up from germline, CDR1 is MDHEN and CDR2 is SYDVKM. This CDR3 region has 13 residues.

The V and J genes are TRBV10-3 and TRBJ1-2; D gene unclear. The germline V gene encodes CDR1 ENHRY and CDR2 SYGVKD. CDR3 length: 15 amino acids. With 6 bases removed from V and 3 bases from J, the gap between germline ends came to 17 bases. The CDR3 region is CAISYSGPRDYGYTF. The CDR3 DNA reads as TGTGCCATCAGCTACTCCGGGCCGAGAGACTATGGCTACACCTTC.

The chain uses TRBV5-6 and TRBJ1-6; the D is unclear. Per germline, CDR1 SGHDT and CDR2 YYEEEE. The CDR3 spans 16 residues. With 3 bases removed from V and 5 bases from J, the gap between germline ends came to 15 bases. CDR3 DNA sequence: TGTGCCAGCAGCTCCCGGCCCCTATCGGATAATTCACCCCTCCACTTT. This codes for CASSSRPLSDNSPLHF.

The rearrangement links TRBV28 to TRBJ2-7, with D hard to call. Looked up from germline, CDR1 is MDHEN and CDR2 is SYDVKM. Trimming left V 4 bases short and J 4 bases short, with 11 bases between. The CDR3 totals 13 residues. DNA for the CDR3: TGTGCCAGCAGTTCTGGGGTTACGTACGAGCAGTACTTC. Protein: CASSSGVTYEQYF.

This chain links TRBV29-1 with TRBJ1-1; perhaps TRBD1 as D (5 bases). The CDR3 spans 13 residues. Germline V gives CDR1 SQVTM, CDR2 ANQGSEA. The germline V and J ends were trimmed by 2 bases and 5 bases, with 12 bases remaining between them. CDR3 protein: CSVERGGETEAFF. Written as DNA, the CDR3 is TGCAGCGTTGAACGGGGCGGAGAAACTGAAGCTTTCTTT.

The chain employs TRBV5-1 and TRBJ1-2; D uncertain. Germline loops: CDR1 SGHRS, CDR2 YFSETQ. The CDR3 has 12 amino acids. The V end lost 4 bases, the J end lost 1 base, and 5 bases lay between the germline ends. CDR3 protein: CASSNSNYGYTF. CDR3 DNA sequence: TGCGCCAGCAGCAACAGTAACTATGGCTACACCTTC.

The chain recombines TRBV28 with TRBJ1-4; D not certain. Germline loops: CDR1 MDHEN, CDR2 SYDVKM. The CDR3 extends over 14 amino acids. Trimming took 3 bases from V and 4 from J, leaving 9 bases between them. The CDR3 sequence is CASSFGSVNEKLFF. CDR3 sequence (DNA): TGTGCCAGCAGTTTTGGCAGCGTTAATGAAAAACTGTTTTTT.

The chain employs TRBV15 and TRBJ2-1; 10 nucleotides agree with TRBD1. The germline V gene encodes CDR1 LNHNV and CDR2 YYDKDF (reference sequence). The CDR3 sequence is 17 residues long. J lost 2 bases, V lost 0 bases, and 4 bases had no gene match. Here the CDR3 reads CATSRDGDRGTYNEQFF. Here the CDR3 DNA reads TGTGCCACCAGCAGAGATGGGGACAGGGGTACCTACAATGAGCAGTTCTTC.

The chain employs TRBV2 and TRBJ2-5; D is ambiguous. The V gene's germline CDR1 is SNHLY and CDR2 FYNNEI. The CDR3 consists of 14 residues. The V end was cut by 5 bases, the J end by 3 bases, with 13 bases between. CDR3 DNA: TGTGCCAGCAGTCTCGGAAGGGCGGAAGAGACCCAGTACTTC. This gives the protein CASSLGRAEETQYF.

The chain links TRBV5-1 to TRBJ2-1, with 11 positions matching TRBD2. Germline lookup yields CDR1 SGHRS and CDR2 YFSETQ. The CDR3 totals 17 residues. Trimming took 6 bases from V and 7 from J; bases not matched to a gene: 15. The CDR3 sequence: CASTTGRFTSGSNEQFF. The DNA of the CDR3 is TGCGCCAGCACTACCGGGCGGTTTACTAGCGGGAGTAATGAGCAGTTCTTC.